These T cell receptor beta chains were read from a single sample in a study of T cell clones after liver transplantation. Sequenced by immunoSEQ multiplex PCR; TCRdb stores in-frame clones only, minus some. This table has fewer than 65,000 clones, under 85% appearing once. The sequencing here drew on CD4+ T cells from blood, taken at the 22-month timepoint. These receptors were collected from a human patient who received a liver transplant. Some T cells may have originated in the graft donor. CDR3s include the opening cysteine and the closing phenylalanine or tryptophan. The D gene is left open where the match is weak. Clone size, where shown, is once, few, many, or a class for clones that have expanded.

v_call: TRBV7-8; j_call: TRBJ1-5; d_call: .; clone_size: .; cdr3_aa: CASTNGGAGQPQHF; cdr3_nt: TGTGCCAGCACTAATGGGGGCGCGGGTCAGCCCCAGCATTTT
v_call: TRBV2; j_call: TRBJ1-1; d_call: .; clone_size: once; cdr3_aa: CASSDSGQNTEAFF; cdr3_nt: TGTGCCAGCAGTGATTCGGGACAGAACACTGAAGCTTTCTTT
v_call: TRBV11-2; j_call: TRBJ1-2; d_call: .; clone_size: few; cdr3_aa: CASGQGMGGYTF; cdr3_nt: TGTGCCAGTGGGCAGGGGATGGGCGGCTACACCTTC
v_call: TRBV7-2; j_call: TRBJ2-1; d_call: .; clone_size: .; cdr3_aa: CASSLDPGNYNEQFF; cdr3_nt: TGTGCCAGCAGCTTAGATCCGGGAAATTACAATGAGCAGTTCTTC
v_call: TRBV10-3; j_call: TRBJ1-3; d_call: .; clone_size: .; cdr3_aa: CAIMGTSGNTIYF; cdr3_nt: TGTGCCATCATGGGAACCTCTGGAAACACCATATATTTT
v_call: TRBV7-9; j_call: TRBJ2-7; d_call: .; clone_size: .; cdr3_aa: CASRYRAYEQYF; cdr3_nt: TGTGCCAGCAGATACAGGGCCTACGAGCAGTACTTC
v_call: TRBV27; j_call: TRBJ2-3; d_call: TRBD2; clone_size: .; cdr3_aa: CASSTPRGGTDTQYF; cdr3_nt: TGTGCCAGCAGTACACCGCGGGGGGGCACAGATACGCAGTATTTT
v_call: TRBV19; j_call: TRBJ2-7; d_call: .; clone_size: .; cdr3_aa: CASSLRTRGNEQYF; cdr3_nt: TGTGCCAGTAGTCTGCGAACTCGGGGGAACGAGCAGTACTTC
v_call: TRBV10-3; j_call: TRBJ2-7; d_call: TRBD2; clone_size: .; cdr3_aa: CAISDGRGSYEQYF; cdr3_nt: TGTGCCATCAGTGACGGGAGGGGGTCCTACGAGCAGTACTTC
v_call: TRBV19; j_call: TRBJ1-6; d_call: .; clone_size: .; cdr3_aa: CASMGTGSYNSPLHF; cdr3_nt: TGTGCCAGTATGGGGACGGGCTCCTATAATTCACCCCTCCACTTT
v_call: TRBV7-9; j_call: TRBJ1-1; d_call: TRBD1; clone_size: once; cdr3_aa: CASSPGTGRGSMNTEAFF; cdr3_nt: TGTGCCAGCAGCCCCGGGACAGGTAGAGGGTCCATGAACACTGAAGCTTTCTTT
v_call: TRBV15; j_call: TRBJ1-3; d_call: .; clone_size: once; cdr3_aa: CATSRDFRPVSGNTIYF; cdr3_nt: TGTGCCACCAGCAGAGATTTTAGGCCGGTCTCTGGAAACACCATATATTTT
v_call: TRBV18; j_call: TRBJ1-1; d_call: TRBD1; clone_size: .; cdr3_aa: CASSPSGQVMTEAFF; cdr3_nt: TGTGCCAGCTCACCCTCGGGACAGGTGATGACTGAAGCTTTCTTT
v_call: TRBV30; j_call: TRBJ2-3; d_call: .; clone_size: .; cdr3_aa: CAWSQGTTDTQYF; cdr3_nt: TGTGCCTGGAGCCAAGGGACCACAGATACGCAGTATTTT
v_call: TRBV28; j_call: TRBJ1-5; d_call: TRBD1; clone_size: .; cdr3_aa: CASSSGTGWVNQPQHF; cdr3_nt: TGTGCCAGCAGTTCGGGGACAGGATGGGTTAATCAGCCCCAGCATTTT
v_call: TRBV11-3; j_call: TRBJ2-2; d_call: .; clone_size: .; cdr3_aa: CASSLNGGELFF; cdr3_nt: TGTGCCAGCAGCTTGAATGGCGGGGAGCTGTTTTTT
v_call: TRBV5-4; j_call: TRBJ1-2; d_call: .; clone_size: .; cdr3_aa: CASSPGGSSNGYTF; cdr3_nt: TGTGCCAGCAGCCCGGGTGGGTCGTCCAATGGCTACACCTTC
v_call: TRBV5-1; j_call: TRBJ1-2; d_call: TRBD1; clone_size: .; cdr3_aa: CASSSGQGSIYGYTF; cdr3_nt: TGCGCCAGCAGCTCTGGACAGGGGAGTATATATGGCTACACCTTC
v_call: TRBV23-1; j_call: TRBJ2-7; d_call: .; clone_size: many; cdr3_aa: CASSPTNGAF; cdr3_nt: TGCGCCAGCAGTCCCACAAACGGGGCCTTC
v_call: TRBV6-5; j_call: TRBJ1-1; d_call: TRBD1; clone_size: .; cdr3_aa: CASSLRQGSSTEAFF; cdr3_nt: TGTGCCAGCAGTTTACGACAGGGGAGCAGCACTGAAGCTTTCTTT
v_call: TRBV28; j_call: TRBJ1-6; d_call: TRBD1; clone_size: few; cdr3_aa: CASSFDRGSYNSPLHF; cdr3_nt: TGTGCCAGCAGTTTTGACAGGGGCTCCTATAATTCACCCCTCCACTTT
v_call: TRBV11-3; j_call: TRBJ2-2; d_call: TRBD1; clone_size: once; cdr3_aa: CASSGRDRGLDNTGELFF; cdr3_nt: TGTGCCAGCAGCGGCCGGGACAGGGGGCTCGATAACACCGGGGAGCTGTTTTTT
v_call: TRBV5-6; j_call: TRBJ2-5; d_call: .; clone_size: once; cdr3_aa: CASSFQGLREETQYF; cdr3_nt: TGTGCCAGCAGCTTCCAGGGACTCCGGGAGGAGACCCAGTACTTC
v_call: TRBV5-6; j_call: TRBJ1-1; d_call: .; clone_size: few; cdr3_aa: CASSLVVMNTEAFF; cdr3_nt: TGTGCCAGCAGCTTGGTCGTCATGAACACTGAAGCTTTCTTT
v_call: TRBV6-6; j_call: TRBJ1-6; d_call: .; clone_size: .; cdr3_aa: CASSYAKGGGNSPLHF; cdr3_nt: TGTGCCAGCAGTTACGCCAAAGGGGGTGGGAATTCACCCCTCCACTTT
v_call: TRBV27; j_call: TRBJ1-2; d_call: .; clone_size: .; cdr3_aa: CASSLTYPGASYGYTF; cdr3_nt: TGTGCCAGCAGTCTTACTTATCCGGGGGCTAGCTATGGCTACACCTTC
v_call: TRBV28; j_call: TRBJ1-6; d_call: .; clone_size: .; cdr3_aa: CASRKQGNNSPLHF; cdr3_nt: TGTGCCAGCAGGAAACAGGGCAACAATTCACCCCTCCACTTT
v_call: TRBV7-9; j_call: TRBJ1-1; d_call: .; clone_size: .; cdr3_aa: CASTEGGVNTEAFF; cdr3_nt: TGTGCCAGCACCGAGGGGGGCGTAAACACTGAAGCTTTCTTT
v_call: TRBV5-4; j_call: TRBJ2-7; d_call: TRBD1; clone_size: medium-sized; cdr3_aa: CASSIGQGQDEQYF; cdr3_nt: TGTGCCAGCAGCATAGGACAGGGGCAGGACGAGCAGTACTTC
v_call: TRBV11-3; j_call: TRBJ2-7; d_call: .; clone_size: .; cdr3_aa: CASSSADSNGHEQYF; cdr3_nt: TGTGCCAGCAGCTCCGCTGACAGCAACGGTCACGAGCAGTACTTC
v_call: TRBV28; j_call: TRBJ1-2; d_call: .; clone_size: .; cdr3_aa: CASSFGGLGYGYTF; cdr3_nt: TGTGCCAGCAGTTTCGGGGGCCTTGGCTATGGCTACACCTTC
v_call: TRBV18; j_call: TRBJ1-2; d_call: TRBD1; clone_size: .; cdr3_aa: CASSPRQGEGYTF; cdr3_nt: TGTGCCAGCTCACCTCGACAGGGAGAGGGCTACACCTTC
v_call: TRBV7-2; j_call: TRBJ2-7; d_call: .; clone_size: .; cdr3_aa: CASSLDSGAYEQYF; cdr3_nt: TGTGCCAGCAGCTTAGACTCGGGGGCCTACGAGCAGTACTTC
v_call: TRBV18; j_call: TRBJ1-5; d_call: .; clone_size: .; cdr3_aa: CASSAAGAMGNQPQHF; cdr3_nt: TGTGCCAGCTCAGCAGCAGGGGCTATGGGCAATCAGCCCCAGCATTTT
v_call: TRBV5-4; j_call: TRBJ2-1; d_call: TRBD2; clone_size: .; cdr3_aa: CASSLALADNEQFF; cdr3_nt: TGTGCCAGCAGCTTGGCACTAGCGGACAATGAGCAGTTCTTC
v_call: TRBV5-4; j_call: TRBJ2-2; d_call: TRBD1; clone_size: .; cdr3_aa: CASSLPRAGGITGELFF; cdr3_nt: TGTGCCAGCAGCTTACCCCGGGCAGGGGGCATCACCGGGGAGCTGTTTTTT
v_call: TRBV11-2; j_call: TRBJ1-1; d_call: .; clone_size: .; cdr3_aa: CASSGGTRRAEAFF; cdr3_nt: TGTGCCAGCAGCGGTGGGACACGAAGAGCTGAAGCTTTCTTT
v_call: TRBV27; j_call: TRBJ1-4; d_call: TRBD1; clone_size: .; cdr3_aa: CASSFYRGNEKLFF; cdr3_nt: TGTGCCAGCAGTTTCTACAGGGGTAATGAAAAACTGTTTTTT
v_call: TRBV11-2; j_call: TRBJ2-7; d_call: TRBD1; clone_size: .; cdr3_aa: CASSADRAYEQYF; cdr3_nt: TGTGCCAGCAGCGCAGACAGGGCCTACGAGCAGTACTTC
v_call: TRBV4-2; j_call: TRBJ2-7; d_call: TRBD2; clone_size: .; cdr3_aa: CASSQSEGRDEQYF; cdr3_nt: TGTGCCAGCAGCCAAAGCGAAGGGAGGGACGAGCAGTACTTC
v_call: TRBV5-4; j_call: TRBJ2-5; d_call: TRBD2; clone_size: .; cdr3_aa: CASSWTSRETQYF; cdr3_nt: TGTGCCAGCAGCTGGACTAGCAGGGAGACCCAGTACTTC
v_call: TRBV7-4; j_call: TRBJ2-5; d_call: .; clone_size: .; cdr3_aa: CASARRVRGGRQETQYF; cdr3_nt: TGTGCCAGCGCCCGAAGGGTTAGAGGAGGACGCCAAGAGACCCAGTACTTC
v_call: TRBV10-3; j_call: TRBJ2-3; d_call: TRBD2; clone_size: .; cdr3_aa: CAIRGGGADTQYF; cdr3_nt: TGTGCCATCAGGGGCGGGGGGGCGGATACGCAGTATTTT
v_call: TRBV2; j_call: TRBJ1-5; d_call: .; clone_size: .; cdr3_aa: CASSVEGSNQPQHF; cdr3_nt: TGTGCCAGCAGTGTAGAAGGGAGCAATCAGCCCCAGCATTTT
v_call: TRBV2; j_call: TRBJ1-1; d_call: .; clone_size: .; cdr3_aa: CASRTSGENTEAFF; cdr3_nt: TGTGCCAGCAGGACTTCCGGAGAGAACACTGAAGCTTTCTTT
v_call: TRBV4-2; j_call: TRBJ1-2; d_call: TRBD1; clone_size: .; cdr3_aa: CASSQIGQGAIGYTF; cdr3_nt: TGTGCCAGCAGCCAAATCGGACAGGGGGCTATCGGCTACACCTTC
v_call: TRBV7-2; j_call: TRBJ1-6; d_call: TRBD1; clone_size: .; cdr3_aa: CASSRTGGVGSPLHF; cdr3_nt: TGTGCCAGCAGCCGGACAGGGGGCGTAGGTTCACCCCTCCACTTT
v_call: TRBV10-3; j_call: TRBJ1-2; d_call: .; clone_size: once; cdr3_aa: CAIGGFSYGYTF; cdr3_nt: TGTGCCATCGGGGGGTTTAGCTATGGCTACACCTTC
v_call: TRBV4-1; j_call: TRBJ1-5; d_call: TRBD1; clone_size: .; cdr3_aa: CASSRDREGNQPQHF; cdr3_nt: TGCGCCAGCAGCCGCGACAGGGAGGGGAATCAGCCCCAGCATTTT
v_call: TRBV2; j_call: TRBJ2-3; d_call: .; clone_size: .; cdr3_aa: CASGDRDASTDTQYF; cdr3_nt: TGTGCCAGCGGGGACCGGGACGCATCCACAGATACGCAGTATTTT